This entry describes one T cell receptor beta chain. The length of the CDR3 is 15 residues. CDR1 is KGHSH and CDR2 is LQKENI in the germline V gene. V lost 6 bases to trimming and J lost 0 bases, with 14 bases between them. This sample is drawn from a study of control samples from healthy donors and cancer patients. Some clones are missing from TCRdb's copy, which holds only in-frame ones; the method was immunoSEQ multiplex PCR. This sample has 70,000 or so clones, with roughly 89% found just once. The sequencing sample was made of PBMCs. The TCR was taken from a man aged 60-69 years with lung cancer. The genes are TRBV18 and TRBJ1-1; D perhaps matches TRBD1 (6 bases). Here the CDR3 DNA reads TGTGCCAGCTCGGCATCAGGGGCGATGAACACTGAAGCTTTCTTT. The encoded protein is CASSASGAMNTEAFF.